A single sample is the source of the 24 T cell receptor beta chains below, sequenced in a study of T cell changes during pregnancy in multiple sclerosis. The assay was immunoSEQ multiplex PCR, and TCRdb's table has in-frame clones only and misses some. This sample yields tens of thousands of clones, of which around 90% are seen a single time; 3.3% belongs to the top ten. The material was peripheral blood, obtained in the first trimester of pregnancy. These receptors all stem from a female donor in good health, enrolled as a control in a pregnancy study.

This clone has only one observation. This chain uses TRBV5-1 with TRBJ1-3, with D maybe TRBD1 (6 bases). This CDR3 comprises 17 residues. CDR1 and CDR2 from the germline V gene are SGHRS and YFSETQ. The ends were cut back, 3 bases at V and 2 bases at J, with 18 bases in the middle. The DNA of the CDR3 is TGCGCCAGCAGCTCGAGCACTACAGGGTTCACTGGAAACACCATATATTTT. This sequence encodes CASSSSTTGFTGNTIYF.

The chain employs TRBV4-1 and TRBJ1-1, with D hard to call. Germline assignment: CDR1 MGHRA and CDR2 YSYEKL. The CDR3 sequence is 15 residues long. Trimming took off 4 bases at V and 0 bases at J, with 12 bases between the two ends. CDR3: CASSPVRGLNTEAFF. The CDR3 coding sequence is TGCGCCAGCAGCCCTGTAAGAGGGTTGAACACTGAAGCTTTCTTT.

The V call is TRBV6-1, the J call TRBJ1-2; possible D gene TRBD1, 5 bases. The CDR3 extends over 13 amino acids. Germline CDR1 is MNHNS and CDR2 is SASEGT. Trimming shortened V by 7 bases and J by 5 bases, and 14 bases separated the two germline ends. The CDR3 bases are TGTGCCAGCAAGATCCCAGGGATATATGGCTACACCTTC. This gives the protein CASKIPGIYGYTF.

The CDR3 spells CASLSGQGIVGELFF. In nucleotides, the CDR3 is TGTGCCAGTTTATCGGGACAGGGTATTGTCGGGGAGCTGTTTTTT. V usage is TRBV7-9 and J usage is TRBJ2-2; TRBD1 aligns across 9 bases. J gave up 7 bases and V 9 bases, and 12 bases lay outside the gene matches. Germline V CDR1 and CDR2: SEHNR, FQNEAQ (reference sequence). This CDR3 is built from 15 residues. Full variable domain (remainder filled in from reference TRBV7-9 and TRBJ2-2): DTGVSQNPRHKITKRGQNVTFRCDPISEHNRLYWYRQTLGQGPEFLTYFQNEAQLEKSRLLSDRFSAERPKGSFSTLEIQRTEQGDSAMYLCASLSGQGIVGELFFGEGSRLTVL.

The CDR3 coding sequence is TGTGCCAGCAGCCAATACCCACAGCGGGACCCCCCCTACGAGCAGTACTTC. This encodes CASSQYPQRDPPYEQYF. The chain carries TRBV27 and TRBJ2-7, with 7 nucleotides matching TRBD2. The trim removed 6 bases at V and 2 bases at J, leaving 16 bases unmatched. Germline CDR1 MNHEY, CDR2 SMNVEV (reference sequence). This CDR3 has 17 amino acids.

This clone was detected only once. The chain carries TRBV4-3 and TRBJ2-2; 9 nucleotides agree with TRBD1. Trimming cost V 0 bases and J 5 bases; bases outside gene matches: 7. The CDR3 has 17 amino acids. Germline CDR1 LGHNA, CDR2 YSLEER. CDR3 bases: TGCGCCAGCAGCCAAGATGGGACAGGGTGGAGTACCGGGGAGCTGTTTTTT. Amino acid sequence: CASSQDGTGWSTGELFF.

V usage is TRBV28 and J usage is TRBJ2-2, with D maybe TRBD2 (5 bases). CDR1 is MDHEN, CDR2 SYDVKM, per germline. Trimming removed 5 bases at V and 5 bases at J, with 9 bases between. This CDR3 is built from 13 residues. CDR3 coding DNA: TGTGCCAGCAGTGACTGGGAGACCGGGGAGCTGTTTTTT. Its translation is CASSDWETGELFF.

The chain recombines TRBV2 with TRBJ2-3; the D gene is possibly TRBD2 (6 bases). CDR3 length: 14 amino acids. V lost 7 bases and J lost 0, with 11 bases in between. Per the germline V gene, CDR1 is SNHLY and CDR2 is FYNNEI. CDR3 region: CASMRGASTDTQYF. The CDR3 DNA reads TGTGCCAGCATGCGGGGCGCGAGCACAGATACGCAGTATTTT.

This rearrangement joins TRBV28 to TRBJ1-4; D is perhaps TRBD1 (6 bases). V was shortened by 6 bases and J by 0 bases, with 17 bases between the two germline ends. Germline-derived CDR1 and CDR2 are MDHEN and SYDVKM. The CDR3 contains 17 residues. DNA of the CDR3: TGTGCCAGCAGACGACCCGACAGGAGGACAACTAATGAAAAACTGTTTTTT. Its translation is CASRRPDRRTTNEKLFF.

This clone was seen more than once but under ten times. This chain connects TRBV2 to TRBJ1-1; D possibly corresponds to TRBD1 (5 bases). V lost 7 bases to trimming and J lost 1 base, with 10 bases between them. This CDR3 region has 13 residues. Germline loops: CDR1 SNHLY, CDR2 FYNNEI. The CDR3 bases are TGTGCCAGCACCGGAGACAGGAACACTGAAGCTTTCTTT. Translated: CASTGDRNTEAFF.

The J gene is TRBJ2-7, the V gene TRBV27; maybe TRBD1 (6 bases). This CDR3 has 13 amino acids. Germline CDR1 reads MNHEY; CDR2 reads SMNVEV (reference sequence). V was pared by 3 bases and J by 2 bases, with 8 bases between. CDR3: CASSFSGAYEQYF. CDR3 DNA: TGTGCCAGCAGTTTTTCAGGGGCCTACGAGCAGTACTTC.

V and J are TRBV2 and TRBJ1-1, with a weak D call TRBD1 (6 bases). V was clipped by 5 bases and J by 1 base, with 11 bases between them. Germline CDR1 SNHLY, CDR2 FYNNEI. The CDR3 is 14 residues long. The DNA for the CDR3 is TGTGCCAGCAGTACCAGGGGCGGGAACACTGAAGCTTTCTTT. Protein: CASSTRGGNTEAFF.

The J gene is TRBJ1-5, the V gene TRBV7-6, with D maybe TRBD1 (6 bases). Per the germline V gene, CDR1 is SGHVS and CDR2 is FNYEAQ. The ends were cut back, 1 base at V and 6 bases at J, with 19 bases in the middle. The CDR3 contains 17 residues. The CDR3 nucleotides read TGTGCCAGCAGCTTAGAAAGGTGGGACACCCAAGGTCAGCCCCAGCATTTT. It translates to CASSLERWDTQGQPQHF.

The gene calls are TRBV27 and TRBJ1-1; D gene uncertain. V lost 5 bases and J lost 0, with 10 bases in between. CDR3 length equals 14 residues. Germline V gene sequence: CDR1 MNHEY, CDR2 SMNVEV (reference sequence). The CDR3 here is CASSPYGMNTEAFF. The CDR3 nucleotides read TGTGCCAGCAGTCCCTACGGTATGAACACTGAAGCTTTCTTT.

The V call is TRBV5-4, the J call TRBJ2-2; D possibly corresponds to TRBD1 (5 bases). CDR1 and CDR2 from the germline V gene are SGHNT and YYREEE (reference sequence). The V end lost 0 bases, the J end lost 5 bases, and 11 bases lay between the germline ends. CDR3 length equals 15 residues. As DNA, the CDR3 is TGTGCCAGCAGCTTGGAGGCAGGGAAAACCGGGGAGCTGTTTTTT. As protein: CASSLEAGKTGELFF.

The chain carries TRBV7-6 and TRBJ2-3; 7 bases match TRBD2. CDR3 size: 15 residues. Germline lookup yields CDR1 SGHVS and CDR2 FNYEAQ. The V segment lost 0 bases and the J segment 3 bases; nucleotides outside the gene matches: 3. The CDR3 sequence is CASSLAGGWTDTQYF. The CDR3 region has the DNA TGTGCCAGCAGCTTAGCGGGAGGGTGGACAGATACGCAGTATTTT. Drawing the rest from reference TRBV7-6 and TRBJ2-3, the complete variable domain is GAGVSQSPRYKVTKRGQDVALRCDPISGHVSLYWYRQALGQGPEFLTYFNYEAQQDKSGLPNDRFSAERPEGSISTLTIQRTEQRDSAMYRCASSLAGGWTDTQYFGPGTRLTVL.

The chain joins TRBV28 to TRBJ2-7; 11 bases are shared with TRBD2. This CDR3 contains 13 residues. CDR1 is MDHEN and CDR2 is SYDVKM in the germline V gene. The trim removed 6 bases at V and 6 bases at J, leaving 4 bases unmatched. The CDR3 sequence: CASRRLAGSEQYF. Written as DNA, the CDR3 is TGTGCCAGCAGACGACTAGCGGGGAGCGAGCAGTACTTC.

The chain combines TRBV9 with TRBJ1-1; 8 bases align to TRBD1. CDR1 and CDR2 from the germline V gene are SGDLS and YYNGEE. Losses at the gene ends were 0 bases for V and 1 base for J; bases not matched to a gene: 2. There are 15 residues in the CDR3. The DNA for the CDR3 is TGTGCCAGCAGCGTAGATGGGACAGGGAACACTGAAGCTTTCTTT. Translating gives CASSVDGTGNTEAFF.

This clone was found once. The rearrangement links TRBV19 to TRBJ1-5; D is unclear. Germline V gene data show CDR1 as LNHDA and CDR2 as SQIVND (reference sequence). The CDR3 is made up of 13 amino acids. V dropped 3 bases and J dropped 4 bases, with 7 bases sitting between them. In nucleotides, the CDR3 is TGTGCCAGTAGTATGGTTCGGAATCAGCCCCAGCATTTT. This translates into CASSMVRNQPQHF.

V gene TRBV5-1 combines with J gene TRBJ1-6, with unresolved D. Deletions cut 0 bases from V and 5 bases from J, with 6 bases between. This CDR3 has 14 residues. CDR1 SGHRS and CDR2 YFSETQ come from the germline V gene. CDR3 bases: TGCGCCAGCAGCTTGGACACAAATAATTCACCCCTCCACTTT. It encodes CASSLDTNNSPLHF.

The chain has TRBV11-3 and TRBJ2-7; 8 nucleotides match TRBD2. J lost 1 base, V lost 1 base, and 3 bases had no gene match. The CDR3 sequence is 15 residues long. Germline V CDR1 and CDR2: SGHNT, YENEEA. As DNA, the CDR3 is TGTGCCAGCAGCTTAGTAGCGGGACTGTCCTACGAGCAGTACTTC. Translation: CASSLVAGLSYEQYF.

The chain recombines TRBV18 with TRBJ1-1, with a possible D match to TRBD1 (5 bases). Deletions cut 5 bases from V and 1 base from J, with 11 bases between. The germline CDR1 and CDR2 sequences are KGHSH and LQKENI. The CDR3 extends over 14 amino acids. CDR3 amino acids: CASSATGGNTEAFF. The CDR3 bases are TGTGCCAGCTCAGCGACCGGGGGGAACACTGAAGCTTTCTTT.

This clone appeared once. The chain employs TRBV27 and TRBJ2-7; 9 bases match TRBD1. This CDR3 spans 14 amino acids. Germline V gives CDR1 MNHEY, CDR2 SMNVEV (reference sequence). J gave up 4 bases and V 3 bases, and 4 bases lay outside the gene matches. CDR3 bases: TGTGCCAGCAGTTTTGGACAGGGGATATACGAGCAGTACTTC. This codes for CASSFGQGIYEQYF.

The chain carries TRBV28 and TRBJ2-7; maybe TRBD2 (6 bases). V was shortened by 3 bases and J by 5 bases, with 14 bases between the two germline ends. Germline assignment: CDR1 MDHEN and CDR2 SYDVKM. The CDR3 is made up of 14 amino acids. CDR3 in DNA: TGTGCCAGCAGTTTCAGCCGGGGGTGGGACGAGCAGTACTTC. Translation: CASSFSRGWDEQYF.